Sequencing of this TCR beta chain was carried out in a study of blood T cell repertoires in COVID-19. Overall study: T cells, B-cell-depleted T cells, or PBMCs supplied cDNA or gDNA.

Original data processing: Reference gene primer amplification gave estimated nucleated cell counts. Repertoires were generated with immunoSEQ multiplex PCR, while TCRdb's copy carries only in-frame clones and drops some. The V and J calls and clone size were taken over from that table, and D and trimming were inferred from the DNA. The data hold around 78,000 clones, with around 90% observed a single time. Sequenced material: peripheral blood. This clonotype was sampled from a man in his fifties with active COVID-19.

The CDR3 DNA follows: TGTGCCAGCGCAGCGGGAGATGAGCAGTTCTTC. Its translation is CASAAGDEQFF. The J gene is TRBJ2-1, the V gene TRBV7-3; 8 bases fit TRBD2. The J segment lost 8 bases and the V segment lost 8 bases, leaving 2 bases of the junction unmatched. The germline V gene encodes CDR1 SGHTA and CDR2 FQGTGA. This CDR3 has 11 amino acids.